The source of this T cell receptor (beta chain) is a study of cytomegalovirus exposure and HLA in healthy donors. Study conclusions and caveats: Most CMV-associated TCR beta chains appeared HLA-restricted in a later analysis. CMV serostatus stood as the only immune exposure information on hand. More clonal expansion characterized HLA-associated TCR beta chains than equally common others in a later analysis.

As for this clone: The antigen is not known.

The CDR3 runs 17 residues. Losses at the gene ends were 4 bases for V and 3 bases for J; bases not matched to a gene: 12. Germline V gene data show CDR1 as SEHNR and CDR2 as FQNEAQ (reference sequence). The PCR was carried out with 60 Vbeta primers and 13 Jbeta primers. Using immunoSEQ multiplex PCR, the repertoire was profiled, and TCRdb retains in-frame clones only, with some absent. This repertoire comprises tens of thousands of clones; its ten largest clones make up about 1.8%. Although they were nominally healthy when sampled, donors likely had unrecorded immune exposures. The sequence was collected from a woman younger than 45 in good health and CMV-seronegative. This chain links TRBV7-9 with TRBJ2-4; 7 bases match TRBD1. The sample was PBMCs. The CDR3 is CASSSYRGEGVKNIQYF. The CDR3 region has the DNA TGTGCCAGCAGCTCATACAGGGGTGAAGGAGTCAAAAACATTCAGTACTTC.